The rows below give T cell receptor beta chains drawn from one sample of a study of cytomegalovirus exposure and HLA in healthy donors. Profiling relied on immunoSEQ multiplex PCR, and the TCRdb table lists in-frame clones only, not all of them. The sample contains under 150,000 clones, around 79% of which appear only once. Input material: PBMCs. The receptors were gathered from a woman aged 40 to 49 in good health and CMV-seronegative. The CDR3 runs from the conserved cysteine through the conserved F or W. The order of the fields is CDR3 protein, CDR3 DNA, clone size, V gene, D gene, J gene. The D gene is left open where the match is weak. For some rows the clone size is stated as once, few or many, or as a class when expanded; others skip it.

cdr3_aa: CASSWDRAKQETQYF; cdr3_nt: TGTGCCAGTAGTTGGGACAGGGCGAAACAAGAGACCCAGTACTTC; clone_size: NA; v_call: TRBV19; d_call: TRBD1; j_call: TRBJ2-5
cdr3_aa: CASSFGGRPNEQFF; cdr3_nt: TGTGCCAGCAGCTTCGGGGGTCGACCCAATGAGCAGTTCTTC; clone_size: NA; v_call: TRBV11-2; d_call: NA; j_call: TRBJ2-1
cdr3_aa: CASSVSRLYEQYF; cdr3_nt: TGTGCCAGCAGTGTATCTAGACTCTACGAGCAGTACTTC; clone_size: few; v_call: TRBV6-1; d_call: NA; j_call: TRBJ2-7
cdr3_aa: CASSGIDRRREQFF; cdr3_nt: TGTGCCAGCAGCGGTATCGACAGGAGACGGGAGCAGTTCTTC; clone_size: few; v_call: TRBV6-1; d_call: NA; j_call: TRBJ2-1
cdr3_aa: CASSLDRGGEKLFF; cdr3_nt: TGTGCCAGCAGCTTAGACAGGGGTGGTGAAAAACTGTTTTTT; clone_size: NA; v_call: TRBV5-4; d_call: TRBD1; j_call: TRBJ1-4
cdr3_aa: CASSLKGLAGAGELFF; cdr3_nt: TGTGCCAGCAGCTTGAAGGGACTAGCGGGAGCCGGGGAGCTGTTTTTT; clone_size: NA; v_call: TRBV5-8; d_call: TRBD2; j_call: TRBJ2-2
cdr3_aa: CASRTGDYEQYF; cdr3_nt: TGTGCCAGCCGGACAGGGGACTACGAGCAGTACTTC; clone_size: NA; v_call: TRBV21-1; d_call: NA; j_call: TRBJ2-7
cdr3_aa: CASSLGQVLYEQYF; cdr3_nt: TGTGCCAGCAGCTTGGGACAGGTGCTCTACGAGCAGTACTTC; clone_size: NA; v_call: TRBV11-2; d_call: TRBD1; j_call: TRBJ2-7
cdr3_aa: CASSSLAGSTDTQYF; cdr3_nt: TGTGCCAGCAGCTCCCTAGCGGGGAGCACAGATACGCAGTATTTT; clone_size: NA; v_call: TRBV7-2; d_call: TRBD2; j_call: TRBJ2-3
cdr3_aa: CASSLNSNQPQHF; cdr3_nt: TGTGCCAGCAGCCTAAATAGCAATCAGCCCCAGCATTTT; clone_size: NA; v_call: TRBV7-6; d_call: NA; j_call: TRBJ1-5
cdr3_aa: CASSLGRGQGYEQYF; cdr3_nt: TGTGCCAGCAGCTTAGGTCGAGGACAGGGCTACGAGCAGTACTTC; clone_size: NA; v_call: TRBV7-2; d_call: TRBD1; j_call: TRBJ2-7
cdr3_aa: CASSYSLSGLGTQYF; cdr3_nt: TGTGCCAGCAGTTACTCGTTGAGCGGACTGGGGACCCAGTACTTC; clone_size: NA; v_call: TRBV6-5; d_call: NA; j_call: TRBJ2-5
cdr3_aa: CASQRQGRADTQYF; cdr3_nt: TGTGCCAGCCAACGACAGGGGCGGGCAGATACGCAGTATTTT; clone_size: NA; v_call: TRBV19; d_call: TRBD1; j_call: TRBJ2-3
cdr3_aa: CASSPSGTLPYEQYF; cdr3_nt: TGTGCCAGCAGTCCAAGTGGGACATTGCCCTACGAGCAGTACTTC; clone_size: few; v_call: TRBV6-1; d_call: NA; j_call: TRBJ2-7
cdr3_aa: CASSLSGGGYGYTF; cdr3_nt: TGTGCCAGCAGCCTATCGGGGGGGGGCTATGGCTACACCTTC; clone_size: many; v_call: TRBV13; d_call: NA; j_call: TRBJ1-2
cdr3_aa: CASSLPGQTNEKLFF; cdr3_nt: TGTGCCAGCTCCCTCCCAGGGCAGACTAATGAAAAACTGTTTTTT; clone_size: NA; v_call: TRBV28; d_call: NA; j_call: TRBJ1-4
cdr3_aa: CASTMGQGDLVF; cdr3_nt: TGTGCCAGCACTATGGGACAGGGGGACCTGGTCTTC; clone_size: NA; v_call: TRBV2; d_call: TRBD1; j_call: TRBJ2-1
cdr3_aa: CASSLEGGDGYTF; cdr3_nt: TGTGCCAGCAGTTTGGAAGGGGGCGATGGCTACACCTTC; clone_size: medium-sized; v_call: TRBV27; d_call: TRBD1; j_call: TRBJ1-2
cdr3_aa: CASGTGGLYQGEQFF; cdr3_nt: TGTGCCAGTGGGACGGGGGGACTTTACCAGGGGGAGCAGTTCTTC; clone_size: NA; v_call: TRBV14; d_call: NA; j_call: TRBJ2-1
cdr3_aa: CASSLAVPYEQYF; cdr3_nt: TGTGCCAGCAGTTTAGCGGTTCCTTACGAGCAGTACTTC; clone_size: NA; v_call: TRBV28; d_call: NA; j_call: TRBJ2-7
cdr3_aa: CASREAGVGYEQYF; cdr3_nt: TGTGCCAGCAGGGAAGCGGGAGTAGGCTACGAGCAGTACTTC; clone_size: NA; v_call: TRBV6-1; d_call: TRBD2; j_call: TRBJ2-7
cdr3_aa: CASSYSSGQIYGYTF; cdr3_nt: TGTGCCAGCAGTTACTCATCGGGACAAATCTATGGCTACACCTTC; clone_size: NA; v_call: TRBV6-5; d_call: NA; j_call: TRBJ1-2
cdr3_aa: CASSWTGSGANGLTF; cdr3_nt: TGTGCCAGCAGTTGGACAGGGTCCGGGGCCAACGGCCTGACTTTC; clone_size: NA; v_call: TRBV6-1; d_call: TRBD1; j_call: TRBJ2-6
cdr3_aa: CASSPLAGGLEQFF; cdr3_nt: TGTGCCAGTAGTCCGCTAGCGGGAGGTCTGGAGCAGTTCTTC; clone_size: NA; v_call: TRBV19; d_call: TRBD2; j_call: TRBJ2-1
cdr3_aa: CASSLGLAIEQFF; cdr3_nt: TGCGCCAGCAGTCTCGGACTAGCTATTGAGCAGTTCTTC; clone_size: NA; v_call: TRBV5-1; d_call: TRBD2; j_call: TRBJ2-1
cdr3_aa: CASSFSGGTGELFF; cdr3_nt: TGTGCCAGCAGCTTTTCGGGAGGCACCGGGGAGCTGTTTTTT; clone_size: NA; v_call: TRBV7-2; d_call: TRBD2; j_call: TRBJ2-2
cdr3_aa: CASRQPGQGWTEAFF; cdr3_nt: TGTGCCAGCAGGCAGCCGGGACAGGGTTGGACTGAAGCTTTCTTT; clone_size: NA; v_call: TRBV28; d_call: TRBD1; j_call: TRBJ1-1
cdr3_aa: CASSETFGGSGNTIYF; cdr3_nt: TGTGCCAGCAGTGAAACCTTTGGGGGGAGTGGAAACACCATATATTTT; clone_size: NA; v_call: TRBV25-1; d_call: NA; j_call: TRBJ1-3
cdr3_aa: CASSVGQGRLFF; cdr3_nt: TGTGCCAGCAGCGTCGGACAGGGTCGGCTGTTTTTT; clone_size: NA; v_call: TRBV11-1; d_call: TRBD1; j_call: TRBJ1-4
cdr3_aa: CASSQGLAGTGAKNSQYF; cdr3_nt: TGTGCCAGCAGCCAAGGACTAGCGGGAACGGGGGCCAAAAACAGTCAGTACTTC; clone_size: NA; v_call: TRBV9; d_call: TRBD2; j_call: TRBJ2-4
cdr3_aa: CASSIVLSSPTGELFF; cdr3_nt: TGTGCCAGTAGTATTGTTCTCTCTAGCCCCACCGGGGAGCTGTTTTTT; clone_size: NA; v_call: TRBV19; d_call: NA; j_call: TRBJ2-2
cdr3_aa: CASSLGSRGGNTEAFF; cdr3_nt: TGTGCCAGCAGCTTAGGGAGTCGGGGAGGGAACACTGAAGCTTTCTTT; clone_size: NA; v_call: TRBV11-2; d_call: NA; j_call: TRBJ1-1
cdr3_aa: CASLSISRGQPQHF; cdr3_nt: TGTGCCAGCCTCAGTATCAGCCGAGGGCAGCCCCAGCATTTT; clone_size: NA; v_call: TRBV19; d_call: NA; j_call: TRBJ1-5
cdr3_aa: CASRLTGTGTYEQYF; cdr3_nt: TGTGCCAGCAGGCTCACCGGGACTGGGACCTACGAGCAGTACTTC; clone_size: once; v_call: TRBV14; d_call: NA; j_call: TRBJ2-7
cdr3_aa: CASSPPPGSEGYEQYF; cdr3_nt: TGTGCCAGCAGTCCCCCCCCCGGGAGTGAGGGCTACGAGCAGTACTTC; clone_size: NA; v_call: TRBV28; d_call: NA; j_call: TRBJ2-7
cdr3_aa: CASSPGTRQDTQYF; cdr3_nt: TGTGCCAGCAGCCCCGGGACACGGCAAGATACGCAGTATTTT; clone_size: NA; v_call: TRBV5-6; d_call: NA; j_call: TRBJ2-3
cdr3_aa: CASTSGETQYF; cdr3_nt: TGTGCCAGCACCAGCGGGGAGACCCAGTACTTC; clone_size: few; v_call: TRBV27; d_call: NA; j_call: TRBJ2-5
cdr3_aa: CASSSTSGTGELFF; cdr3_nt: TGTGCCAGCAGCTCTACTAGCGGGACCGGGGAGCTGTTTTTT; clone_size: few; v_call: TRBV13; d_call: TRBD2; j_call: TRBJ2-2
cdr3_aa: CASSPDRGSQAFF; cdr3_nt: TGTGCCAGCTCACCCGACAGGGGCTCCCAAGCTTTCTTT; clone_size: NA; v_call: TRBV18; d_call: TRBD1; j_call: TRBJ1-1
cdr3_aa: CASSPTGGETQYF; cdr3_nt: TGTGCCAGCAGCCCGACAGGGGGTGAGACCCAGTACTTC; clone_size: NA; v_call: TRBV6-4; d_call: TRBD1; j_call: TRBJ2-5
cdr3_aa: CASRSTGLAGNTIYF; cdr3_nt: TGTGCCAGCAGGTCGACAGGGCTGGCTGGAAACACCATATATTTT; clone_size: NA; v_call: TRBV28; d_call: TRBD1; j_call: TRBJ1-3
cdr3_aa: CASSYSYDSGANGLTF; cdr3_nt: TGTGCCAGCAGTTACTCATACGACTCTGGGGCCAACGGCCTGACTTTC; clone_size: NA; v_call: TRBV6-5; d_call: NA; j_call: TRBJ2-6
cdr3_aa: CASSDPGRVEKLFF; cdr3_nt: TGTGCCAGCAGTGACCCGGGAAGGGTTGAAAAACTGTTTTTT; clone_size: NA; v_call: TRBV25-1; d_call: NA; j_call: TRBJ1-4
cdr3_aa: CAIRGQVAPYEQYF; cdr3_nt: TGTGCCATCAGGGGACAGGTGGCGCCCTACGAGCAGTACTTC; clone_size: once; v_call: TRBV10-3; d_call: TRBD1; j_call: TRBJ2-7
cdr3_aa: CACPRLQGGQPQHF; cdr3_nt: TGTGCCTGCCCTCGTCTACAGGGCGGTCAGCCCCAGCATTTT; clone_size: NA; v_call: TRBV7-2; d_call: NA; j_call: TRBJ1-5
cdr3_aa: CASSQEGGSGRNEQFF; cdr3_nt: TGTGCCAGCAGCCAAGAAGGCGGTAGCGGGAGGAATGAGCAGTTCTTC; clone_size: few; v_call: TRBV11-2; d_call: TRBD2; j_call: TRBJ2-1
cdr3_aa: CASSLVGGSPNEQYF; cdr3_nt: TGTGCCAGCAGCTTAGTGGGCGGGAGCCCCAACGAGCAGTACTTC; clone_size: NA; v_call: TRBV7-2; d_call: TRBD2; j_call: TRBJ2-7
cdr3_aa: CASSYSQGSNSPLHF; cdr3_nt: TGTGCCAGCAGTTACTCGCAGGGTTCTAATTCACCCCTCCACTTT; clone_size: NA; v_call: TRBV6-5; d_call: NA; j_call: TRBJ1-6
cdr3_aa: CASSPRGDTQYF; cdr3_nt: TGTGCCAGCAGCCCTCGGGGGGATACGCAGTATTTT; clone_size: NA; v_call: TRBV7-3; d_call: NA; j_call: TRBJ2-3
cdr3_aa: CASSSGTGTYEQYF; cdr3_nt: TGTGCCAGCAGCTCCGGGACAGGGACCTACGAGCAGTACTTC; clone_size: NA; v_call: TRBV28; d_call: TRBD1; j_call: TRBJ2-7